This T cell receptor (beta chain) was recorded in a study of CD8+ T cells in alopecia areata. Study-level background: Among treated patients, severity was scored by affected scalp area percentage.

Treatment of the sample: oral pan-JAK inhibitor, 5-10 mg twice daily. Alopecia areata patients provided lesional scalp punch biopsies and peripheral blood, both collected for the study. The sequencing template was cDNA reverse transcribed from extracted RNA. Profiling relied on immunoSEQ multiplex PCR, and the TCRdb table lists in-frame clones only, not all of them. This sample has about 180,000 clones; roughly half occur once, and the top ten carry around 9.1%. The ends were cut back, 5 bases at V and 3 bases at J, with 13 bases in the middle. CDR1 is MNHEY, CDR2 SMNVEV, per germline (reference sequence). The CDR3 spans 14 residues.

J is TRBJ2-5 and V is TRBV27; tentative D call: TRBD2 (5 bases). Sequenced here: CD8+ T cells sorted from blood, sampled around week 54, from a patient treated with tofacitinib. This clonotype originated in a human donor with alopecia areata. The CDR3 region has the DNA TGTGCCAGCAGTCCCCCCTCCGGGGAAGAGACCCAGTACTTC. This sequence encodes CASSPPSGEETQYF.